This TCR beta chain emerged from a study of blood T cell repertoires in COVID-19 (dated by TCRdb to about 2020). About the study as a whole: The collaborator samples originated in the United States, Italy and Spain and spanned the acute and convalescent phases of COVID-19. The material from the prospective study consisted of cDNA or gDNA derived from T cells, B-cell-depleted T cells, or PBMCs. Deeply sampled blood TCRbeta repertoires from subjects exposed to, actively infected with, or recovered from COVID-19 were included in the dataset. The repertoires were made available in a free public database intended to serve as a resource for research on the immune response to SARS-CoV-2. Samples were obtained from the ongoing ImmuneRACE study (first 160 participants) and from approximately 1,200 subjects provided by 6 global collaborators. The sample metadata nearly always contained a de-identified subject ID, COVID-19 status, age in years and sex. Where available, HLA class I and class II types were taken from metadata supplied by the sample provider and were not determined by assay-based typing. What the authors observed across the whole study: The amount of clinical and demographic metadata varied by source and participant and was provided uncurated.

The immunoSEQ Assay, a bias-controlled multiplex PCR, was used to amplify TCRbeta CDR3 regions from genomic DNA. The original pipeline was this. Nucleated cell counts per sample were estimated from amplification of reference gene primers within the assay. To quantify the absolute abundance of each unique TCRbeta CDR3 rearrangement, sequence reads were collapsed and filtered. Productive Simpson clonality was computed per sample as the square root of Simpson's diversity index over productive rearrangements. What TCRdb holds here is the immuneACCESS table cut down to in-frame rearrangements. Part of the clones is not present; checked against another copy, under half of the missing clones reflect an unresolved V gene, and the others are unexplained. The DNA was the basis for D and trimming; V, J and clone size are from that table. The sample table holds under 350,000 clones, of which approximately 86% were seen once. The top ten constitute approximately 2.5% of the sample.

Spanning cysteine to phenylalanine, the CDR3 consists of 14 amino acids. The CDR3 DNA has 42 bases and is translated from base 1. V trim: 3 bases; J trim: 12 bases; unmatched bases: 11. CDR1 and CDR2 are drawn from the germline V gene: KGHSH, LQKENI. A note on this clone: Its specific antigen is unknown. No per-base quality is available; no much larger clone lies one base away.

Participants in the prospective study were enrolled through a virtual design, were aged about 18 to 90 years, and lived in approximately 24 United States geographic areas. In the prospective study, participants were assigned to cohorts based on the clinical history participants reported in a screening survey and a study questionnaire. Recovered participants in ImmuneRACE Cohort 3 were defined by two consecutive negative NP/OP PCR tests, clearance by a healthcare professional, or resolution of symptoms. In the prospective study, mobile phlebotomists collected whole blood, serum and a nasopharyngeal or oropharyngeal swab from each participant. Participants in the prospective study had the option to provide additional blood draws and questionnaires over an approximately 2-month period. Before DNA extraction, blood samples from the prospective study were shipped at room temperature or frozen.

Sequencing was performed on PBMCs or T cells enriched from blood (not recorded which). The sequence came from a woman younger than 30 who had recovered from COVID-19. The chain couples TRBV18 to TRBJ2-4; 7 middle bases align to TRBD1. The CDR3 loop reads CASSPAGTEGGQYF. Here is the DNA: TGTGCCAGCTCACCGGCCGGGACAGAAGGCGGTCAGTACTTC.